This TCR beta chain is from a study of T cells in Graves' hyperthyroidism and ophthalmopathy. Study-wide points: Most expanded thyroid clonotypes above 0.001 also appeared in blood.

About this clonotype itself: Its antigen is still unknown.

From RNA transcripts, TCR beta CDR3 regions were amplified. The TCR CDR3 was amplified in a first-round RT-PCR using the HTBI primer set. TCRdb re-called the multiplex PCR reads with MiXCR, one entry per CDR3 protein. The sample consists of 300,000 to 400,000 distinct CDR3 sequences, more than 11% of them appearing once. This CDR3 is built from 13 residues. Germline CDR1 MNHNS, CDR2 SASEGT. V was pared by 8 bases and J by 4 bases, with 7 bases of the junction left unmatched. Sequencing was done on a sample of blood. The chain has TRBV6-1 and TRBJ1-1; 7 bases align to TRBD1. The sequence was collected from a woman aged 25 to 39 with Graves' hyperthyroidism. The CDR3 DNA reads TGTGCCAGCCTAACAGGGGTTACCACTGAAGCTTTCTTT. Translating gives CASLTGVTTEAFF.